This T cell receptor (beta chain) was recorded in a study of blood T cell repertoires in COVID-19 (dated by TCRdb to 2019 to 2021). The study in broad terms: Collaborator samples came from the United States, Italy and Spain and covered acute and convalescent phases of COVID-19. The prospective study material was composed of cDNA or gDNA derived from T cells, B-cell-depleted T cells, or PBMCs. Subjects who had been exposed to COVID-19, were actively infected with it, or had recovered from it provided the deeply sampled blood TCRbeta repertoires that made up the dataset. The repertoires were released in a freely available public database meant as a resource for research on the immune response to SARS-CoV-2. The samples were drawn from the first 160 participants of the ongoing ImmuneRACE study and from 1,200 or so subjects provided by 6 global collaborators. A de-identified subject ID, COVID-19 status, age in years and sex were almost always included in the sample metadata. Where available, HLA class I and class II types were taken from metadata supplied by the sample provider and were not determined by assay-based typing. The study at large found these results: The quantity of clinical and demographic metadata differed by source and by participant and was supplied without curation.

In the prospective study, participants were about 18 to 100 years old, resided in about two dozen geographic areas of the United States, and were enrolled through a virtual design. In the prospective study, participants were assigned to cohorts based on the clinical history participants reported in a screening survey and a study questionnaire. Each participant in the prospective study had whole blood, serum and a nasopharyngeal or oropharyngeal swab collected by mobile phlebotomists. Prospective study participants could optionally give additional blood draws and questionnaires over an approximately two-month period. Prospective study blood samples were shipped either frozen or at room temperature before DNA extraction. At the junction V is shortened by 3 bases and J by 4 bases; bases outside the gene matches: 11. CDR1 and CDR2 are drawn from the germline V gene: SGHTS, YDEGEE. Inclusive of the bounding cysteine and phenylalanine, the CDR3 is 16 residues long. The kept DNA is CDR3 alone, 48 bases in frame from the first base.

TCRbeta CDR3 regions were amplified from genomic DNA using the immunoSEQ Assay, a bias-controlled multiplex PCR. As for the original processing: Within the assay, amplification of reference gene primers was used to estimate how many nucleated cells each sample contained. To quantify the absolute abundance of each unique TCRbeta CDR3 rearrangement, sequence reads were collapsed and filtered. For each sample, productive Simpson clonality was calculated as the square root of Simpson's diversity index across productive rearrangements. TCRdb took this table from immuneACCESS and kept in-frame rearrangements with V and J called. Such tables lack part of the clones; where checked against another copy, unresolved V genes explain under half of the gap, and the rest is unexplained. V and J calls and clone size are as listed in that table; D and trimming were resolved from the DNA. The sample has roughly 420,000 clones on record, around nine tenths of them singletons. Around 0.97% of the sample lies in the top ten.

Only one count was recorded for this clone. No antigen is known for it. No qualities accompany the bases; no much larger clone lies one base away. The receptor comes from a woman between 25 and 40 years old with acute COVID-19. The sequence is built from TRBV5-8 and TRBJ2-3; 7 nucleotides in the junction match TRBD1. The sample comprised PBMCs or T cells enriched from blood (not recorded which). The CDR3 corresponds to CASSSRQGRAADTQYF. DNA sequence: TGTGCCAGCAGCTCTAGACAGGGTCGCGCAGCAGATACGCAGTATTTT.